This entry is about one TCR beta chain. This sample was included in a study of blood T cell repertoires in COVID-19. CDR1 and CDR2 (germline): GTSNPN, SVGIG (reference sequence). The CDR3 totals 17 residues. Losses at the gene ends were 0 bases for V and 2 bases for J; bases not matched to a gene: 10. Sequencing used immunoSEQ multiplex PCR; TCRdb keeps in-frame clones, though not all of them. The sample shows 300,000 or so clones, about 90% of them seen only once. The specimen sequenced was peripheral blood. V is TRBV30 and J is TRBJ1-2; TRBD1 matches 9 bases. The TCR was taken from a woman in her twenties or thirties with COVID-19, enrolled during active disease. In DNA, the CDR3 is TGTGCCTGGAGTGTGGACGGGACAGGGAGAATGAACTATGGCTACACCTTC. Translated, it gives CAWSVDGTGRMNYGYTF.